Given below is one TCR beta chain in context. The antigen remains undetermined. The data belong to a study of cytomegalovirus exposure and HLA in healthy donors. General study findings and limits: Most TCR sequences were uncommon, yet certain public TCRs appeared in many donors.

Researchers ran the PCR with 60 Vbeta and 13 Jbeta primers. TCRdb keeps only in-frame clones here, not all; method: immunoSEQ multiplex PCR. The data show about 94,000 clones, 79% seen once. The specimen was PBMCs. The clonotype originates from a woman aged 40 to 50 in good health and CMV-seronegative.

The CDR3 loop reads CASSSTSGASSYNEQFF. For the CDR3, the DNA is TGTGCCAGCAGCTCGACTAGCGGGGCCAGCTCCTACAATGAGCAGTTCTTC. This chain connects TRBV7-7 to TRBJ2-1; TRBD2 aligns across 11 bases. Trimming at V came to 4 bases and at J to 0 bases, leaving 5 bases not matched to a gene. CDR1 SSHAT and CDR2 FNYEAQ come from the germline V gene (reference sequence). This CDR3 is 17 amino acids long.